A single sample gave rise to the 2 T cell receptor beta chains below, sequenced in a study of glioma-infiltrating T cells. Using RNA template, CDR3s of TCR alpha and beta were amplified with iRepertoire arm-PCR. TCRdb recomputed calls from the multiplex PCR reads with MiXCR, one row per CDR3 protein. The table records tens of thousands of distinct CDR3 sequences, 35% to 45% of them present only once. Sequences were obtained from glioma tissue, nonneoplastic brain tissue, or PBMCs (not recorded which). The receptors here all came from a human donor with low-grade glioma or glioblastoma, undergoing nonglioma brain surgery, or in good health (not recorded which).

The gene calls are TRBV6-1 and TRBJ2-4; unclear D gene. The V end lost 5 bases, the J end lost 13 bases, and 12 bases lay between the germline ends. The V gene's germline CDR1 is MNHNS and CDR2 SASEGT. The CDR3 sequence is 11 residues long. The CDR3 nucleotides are TGTGCCAGCAGTTATAGGGATGAACAGTACTTC. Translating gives CASSYRDEQYF.

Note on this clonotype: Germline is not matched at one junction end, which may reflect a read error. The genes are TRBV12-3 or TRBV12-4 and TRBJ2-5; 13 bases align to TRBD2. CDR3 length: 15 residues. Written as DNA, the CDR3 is TGTGCCGGCAGCGCGACTAGCGGGAGGACAGAGACCCAGTACTTC. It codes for CAGSATSGRTETQYF.